These T cell receptor beta chains were read from a single sample in a study of CD8+ T cells in alopecia areata. Measured with immunoSEQ multiplex PCR; TCRdb has only the in-frame clones, and not every one. Here the sample spans 9,900 or so clones, approximately 60% being singletons. Sequencing was performed on skin, taken at week 0. All receptors come from a human donor with alopecia areata. Both conserved end residues are part of each CDR3. D genes are given only for firm matches. Part of the rows lack a size; the others show once, few, many or a class for expanded clones.

cdr3_nt	cdr3_aa	j_call	v_call	d_call	clone_size
TGCGCCAGCAGCCAATCACAGGGTTACAATGAGCAGTTCTTC	CASSQSQGYNEQFF	TRBJ2-1	TRBV5-1	.	.
TGTGCCAGCAGCTTTAGAGGGCAGGATCTGAACACTGAAGCTTTCTTT	CASSFRGQDLNTEAFF	TRBJ1-1	TRBV7-9	.	.
TGCAGCTCCCCTTGGAGGGGCTATGGCTACACCTTC	CSSPWRGYGYTF	TRBJ1-2	TRBV29-1	.	.
TGTGCCAGCAGTTACTCCTGGCAGGGGGGGGAGCAGTACTTC	CASSYSWQGGEQYF	TRBJ2-7	TRBV6-6	.	.
TGCGCCAGCAGCTTGGCCACAGCACCCAATCAGCCCCAGCATTTT	CASSLATAPNQPQHF	TRBJ1-5	TRBV5-1	.	.
TGTGCCAGCAGTCCAGAGGGGATCTACGAGCAGTACTTC	CASSPEGIYEQYF	TRBJ2-7	TRBV27	.	.
TGTGCCAGCAGTTACGGCAGGACAGGTTCGCCCGGGGAGCTGTTTTTT	CASSYGRTGSPGELFF	TRBJ2-2	TRBV6-5	TRBD1	.
TGTGCCAGTAGTGTGGGACAAACTAACTATGGCTACACCTTC	CASSVGQTNYGYTF	TRBJ1-2	TRBV19	.	.
TGCAGCGCAAAAGACATAAGGAGCTCCTACAATGAGCAGTTCTTC	CSAKDIRSSYNEQFF	TRBJ2-1	TRBV29-1	.	.
TGTGCCAGCAGCTTAAGCGGGAGGAGCGATGAGCAGTTCTTC	CASSLSGRSDEQFF	TRBJ2-1	TRBV7-2	TRBD2	.
TGTGCCAGTAGTCTTCCCCGACTAGCGGGGTACGAGCAGTACTTC	CASSLPRLAGYEQYF	TRBJ2-7	TRBV19	TRBD2	few
TGCGCCAGCAGTTATTCCCCGGCAGGGAAAGGCACTGAAGCTTTCTTT	CASSYSPAGKGTEAFF	TRBJ1-1	TRBV4-1	.	.
TGTGCCAGCAGGTTAGGGCCAGGGGGTAGCTACGAGCAGTACTTC	CASRLGPGGSYEQYF	TRBJ2-7	TRBV7-3	TRBD1	.
TGTGCCAGCAGCGTTGGACAGGGGACCTACGAGCAGTACTTC	CASSVGQGTYEQYF	TRBJ2-7	TRBV9	TRBD1	.
TGTGCCAGCAGTCTCTTAGCGGGGGGTATATCCTACGAGCAGTACTTC	CASSLLAGGISYEQYF	TRBJ2-7	TRBV27	TRBD2	.
TGCGCCAGCAGCCCCGCCTGGGGGGGGAACACAGATACGCAGTATTTT	CASSPAWGGNTDTQYF	TRBJ2-3	TRBV4-1	TRBD2	.
TGTGCCAGCAGCCGGGACAGGGATATCGGAAAACTGTTTTTT	CASSRDRDIGKLFF	TRBJ1-4	TRBV7-9	TRBD1	.
TGTGCCAGCAGTTCGAAAGGGCTTTATTCCTACAATGAGCAGTTCTTC	CASSSKGLYSYNEQFF	TRBJ2-1	TRBV13	.	.
TGTGCCAGTAGTATATCCAGTTATCAGCCCCAGCATTTT	CASSISSYQPQHF	TRBJ1-5	TRBV19	.	few
TGTGCCAGCAGCTACGGACTAGCGGGAGGTGATAATGAGCAGTTCTTC	CASSYGLAGGDNEQFF	TRBJ2-1	TRBV5-5	TRBD2	.
TGTGCCAGTAGAGAGCGGGGGGCGGTATTCACAGATACGCAGTATTTT	CASRERGAVFTDTQYF	TRBJ2-3	TRBV19	TRBD2	.
TGTGCCAGCAGCTTGGCCCCGACAGGGTCCAATCAGCCCCAGCATTTT	CASSLAPTGSNQPQHF	TRBJ1-5	TRBV5-5	TRBD1	.
TGTGCCAGCAGCTCCCTGAAACGGGCAGGCATCTCTGGGGCCAACGTCCTGACTTTC	CASSSLKRAGISGANVLTF	TRBJ2-6	TRBV11-2	.	.
TGTGCCAGCAGGATCGGGACGGCTGGAAACACCATATATTTT	CASRIGTAGNTIYF	TRBJ1-3	TRBV6-6	.	few
TGTGCCAGCAGCTTAGGCCAGAGCAACTCCTACGAGCAGTACTTC	CASSLGQSNSYEQYF	TRBJ2-7	TRBV7-6	.	.
TGTGCCAGCAGCTTAATGGGACAGGGGACGAACACTGAAGCTTTCTTT	CASSLMGQGTNTEAFF	TRBJ1-1	TRBV7-3	TRBD1	.